A selection of T cell receptor beta chains follows, all from one sample in a study of long-term antiretroviral therapy in people with HIV. TCRdb's copy holds only in-frame clones and misses some; the assay was immunoSEQ multiplex PCR. The sample carries 15,000 to 20,000 clones, more than 80% recorded once. The starting material was unsorted PBMCs, obtained 4.2 years after starting antiretroviral therapy. Receptors originate from a man in his fifties or sixties with HIV. The CDR3 runs from the conserved cysteine through the conserved F or W. The order of the fields is J gene, V gene, clone size, D gene, CDR3 protein, CDR3 DNA. The D gene is left open where the match is weak. Clone size, where shown, is once, few, many, or a class for clones that have expanded.

j_call: TRBJ1-1
v_call: TRBV9
clone_size: .
d_call: .
cdr3_aa: CASSAPRDGNTEAFF
cdr3_nt: TGTGCCAGCAGCGCCCCCAGGGATGGGAACACTGAAGCTTTCTTT

j_call: TRBJ1-6
v_call: TRBV27
clone_size: .
d_call: .
cdr3_aa: CASSSTGWSPLHF
cdr3_nt: TGTGCCAGCAGTTCAACAGGGTGGTCACCCCTCCACTTT

j_call: TRBJ2-7
v_call: TRBV7-3
clone_size: few
d_call: .
cdr3_aa: CASSSDGGEQYF
cdr3_nt: TGTGCCAGCAGCTCGGACGGTGGGGAGCAGTACTTC

j_call: TRBJ2-1
v_call: TRBV6-5
clone_size: .
d_call: TRBD2
cdr3_aa: CASSYGMAGGLVEQFF
cdr3_nt: TGTGCCAGCAGTTACGGTATGGCGGGGGGGCTTGTTGAGCAGTTCTTC

j_call: TRBJ2-7
v_call: TRBV10-3
clone_size: once
d_call: TRBD1
cdr3_aa: CAISDARQGAYEQYF
cdr3_nt: TGTGCCATCAGTGACGCCCGACAGGGGGCCTACGAGCAGTACTTC

j_call: TRBJ1-3
v_call: TRBV6-6
clone_size: .
d_call: .
cdr3_aa: CASSYDLGGNTIYF
cdr3_nt: TGTGCCAGCAGTTACGACTTGGGTGGAAACACCATATATTTT

j_call: TRBJ2-3
v_call: TRBV5-1
clone_size: .
d_call: .
cdr3_aa: CASSQNSEDTQYF
cdr3_nt: TGCGCCAGCAGCCAAAATAGCGAGGATACGCAGTATTTT

j_call: TRBJ2-7
v_call: TRBV7-9
clone_size: .
d_call: .
cdr3_aa: CASSPPETGLHEQYF
cdr3_nt: TGTGCCAGCAGCCCTCCCGAGACAGGTCTACACGAGCAGTACTTC

j_call: TRBJ2-4
v_call: TRBV7-2
clone_size: once
d_call: .
cdr3_aa: CASSYTGGQGIQYF
cdr3_nt: TGTGCCAGCAGTTATACAGGCGGGCAGGGCATTCAGTACTTC

j_call: TRBJ2-7
v_call: TRBV6-1
clone_size: few
d_call: .
cdr3_aa: CASKSLQGTDEQYF
cdr3_nt: TGTGCCAGCAAATCACTTCAGGGTACCGACGAGCAGTACTTC

j_call: TRBJ1-2
v_call: TRBV5-8
clone_size: .
d_call: TRBD1
cdr3_aa: CASSLDTGGFGYGYTF
cdr3_nt: TGTGCCAGCAGCTTGGATACAGGGGGCTTCGGCTATGGCTACACCTTC

j_call: TRBJ2-7
v_call: TRBV5-1
clone_size: .
d_call: TRBD1
cdr3_aa: CASSLTGGGIDEQYF
cdr3_nt: TGCGCCAGCAGCTTGACAGGGGGTGGAATCGACGAGCAGTACTTC

j_call: TRBJ1-4
v_call: TRBV5-6
clone_size: few
d_call: TRBD1
cdr3_aa: CASSLGGTGREKLFF
cdr3_nt: TGTGCCAGCAGCTTGGGTGGGACAGGGCGTGAAAAACTGTTTTTT

j_call: TRBJ2-3
v_call: TRBV4-1
clone_size: .
d_call: TRBD1
cdr3_aa: CASSQDSARGQGMTDTQYF
cdr3_nt: TGCGCCAGCAGCCAAGATTCCGCTCGGGGACAGGGGATGACAGATACGCAGTATTTT

j_call: TRBJ2-1
v_call: TRBV10-1
clone_size: .
d_call: TRBD2
cdr3_aa: CASSETGGGPSAQFF
cdr3_nt: TGCGCCAGCAGTGAGACCGGGGGGGGCCCGTCTGCGCAGTTCTTC

j_call: TRBJ1-1
v_call: TRBV10-3
clone_size: .
d_call: TRBD1
cdr3_aa: CAIRPGQGATEAFF
cdr3_nt: TGTGCCATCAGACCGGGACAGGGAGCCACTGAAGCTTTCTTT

j_call: TRBJ1-5
v_call: TRBV29-1
clone_size: .
d_call: .
cdr3_aa: CSVTSGQDQPQHF
cdr3_nt: TGCAGCGTTACTAGCGGCCAAGATCAGCCCCAGCATTTT

j_call: TRBJ2-6
v_call: TRBV11-2
clone_size: .
d_call: TRBD1
cdr3_aa: CASSLGAGGWGANVLTF
cdr3_nt: TGTGCCAGCAGCTTAGGGGCAGGGGGTTGGGGGGCCAACGTCCTGACTTTC

j_call: TRBJ2-7
v_call: TRBV5-1
clone_size: .
d_call: TRBD1
cdr3_aa: CARVAGTVTYEQYF
cdr3_nt: TGCGCCAGGGTTGCCGGGACAGTCACCTACGAGCAGTACTTC

j_call: TRBJ2-2
v_call: TRBV9
clone_size: .
d_call: .
cdr3_aa: CASGTEYTGELFF
cdr3_nt: TGTGCCAGCGGGACGGAATACACCGGGGAGCTGTTTTTT